A single sample gave rise to the 4 T cell receptor beta chains below, sequenced in a study of lymphopenia after photon versus proton radiotherapy. The table came from immunoSEQ multiplex PCR; TCRdb's copy has only in-frame clones and leaves some out. Here the sample spans 16,000 or so clones, 70% to 90% being singletons. The sequences come from peripheral blood, collected from a patient treated with proton-based radiotherapy. Receptor source: a woman in her fifties or sixties with cholangiocarcinoma. Some clones in this sample may be carry-over from other donors' samples.

The J gene is TRBJ1-5, the V gene TRBV27; TRBD1 aligns across 10 bases. Looked up from germline, CDR1 is MNHEY and CDR2 is SMNVEV (reference sequence). J was trimmed by 1 base and V by 5 bases; bases with no gene match: 2. The CDR3 loop spans 15 amino acids. CDR3 protein: CASSRQGASNQPQHF. CDR3 DNA sequence: TGTGCCAGCAGTAGACAGGGGGCGAGCAATCAGCCCCAGCATTTT.

The chain is built from TRBV28 and TRBJ1-1, with D unclear. Deletions cut 4 bases from V and 3 bases from J, with 6 bases between. CDR3 length: 12 residues. CDR1 is MDHEN, CDR2 SYDVKM, per germline. This CDR3 reads CASSSGYTEAFF. The CDR3 DNA reads TGTGCCAGCAGTTCCGGCTACACTGAAGCTTTCTTT.

The J gene is TRBJ2-2, the V gene TRBV7-8; 9 bases agree with TRBD1. J gave up 6 bases and V 3 bases, and 11 bases lay outside the gene matches. The germline V gene encodes CDR1 SGHVS and CDR2 FQNEAQ. The CDR3 consists of 17 residues. The CDR3 coding sequence is TGTGCCAGCAGCTTCCGAAACAGGGGGCGTTTCTCCGGGGAGCTGTTTTTT. It encodes CASSFRNRGRFSGELFF.

For the CDR3, the DNA is TGTGCCAGCAGCCAATCAGTCGGCCTCTACACCTTC. Translation gives CASSQSVGLYTF. V is TRBV16 and J is TRBJ1-2; D is ambiguous. V lost 0 bases and J lost 10, with 9 bases in between. Germline loops: CDR1 KGHSY, CDR2 FQNENV. This CDR3 region has 12 residues.